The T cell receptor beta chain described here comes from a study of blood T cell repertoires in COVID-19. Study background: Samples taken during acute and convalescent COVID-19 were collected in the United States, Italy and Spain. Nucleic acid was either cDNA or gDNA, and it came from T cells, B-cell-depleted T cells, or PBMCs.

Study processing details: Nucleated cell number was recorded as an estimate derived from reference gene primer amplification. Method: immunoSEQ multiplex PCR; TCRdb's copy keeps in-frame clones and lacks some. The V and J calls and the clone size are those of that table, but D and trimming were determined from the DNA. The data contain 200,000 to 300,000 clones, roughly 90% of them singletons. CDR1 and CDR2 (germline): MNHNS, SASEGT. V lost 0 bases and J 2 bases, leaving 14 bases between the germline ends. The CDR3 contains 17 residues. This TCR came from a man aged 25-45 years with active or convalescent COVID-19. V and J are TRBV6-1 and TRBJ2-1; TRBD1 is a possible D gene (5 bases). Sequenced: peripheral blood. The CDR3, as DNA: TGTGCCAGCAGTGAAGCGCAGGTGGGGCGGCCCTACAATGAGCAGTTCTTC. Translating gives CASSEAQVGRPYNEQFF.